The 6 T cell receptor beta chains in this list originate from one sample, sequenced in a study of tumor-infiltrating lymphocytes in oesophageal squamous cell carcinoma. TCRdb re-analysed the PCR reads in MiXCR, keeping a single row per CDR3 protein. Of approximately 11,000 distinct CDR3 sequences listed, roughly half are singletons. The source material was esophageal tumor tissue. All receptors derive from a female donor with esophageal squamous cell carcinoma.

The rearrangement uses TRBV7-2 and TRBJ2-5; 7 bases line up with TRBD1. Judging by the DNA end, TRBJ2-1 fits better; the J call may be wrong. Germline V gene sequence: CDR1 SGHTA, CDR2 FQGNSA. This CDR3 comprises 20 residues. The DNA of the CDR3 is TGTGCCAGCAGCTCCACCACTCCCGGACAGGCAATCTTCACATACAATGAGCAGTTCTTC. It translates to CASSSTTPGQAIFTYNEQFF.

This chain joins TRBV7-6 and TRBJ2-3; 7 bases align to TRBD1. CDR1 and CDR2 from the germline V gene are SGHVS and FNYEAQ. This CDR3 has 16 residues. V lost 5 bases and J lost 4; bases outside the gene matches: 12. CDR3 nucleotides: TGTGCCAGCAGCAGAGGATCGGGACAGTCTGCAGATACGCAGTATTTT. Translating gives CASSRGSGQSADTQYF.

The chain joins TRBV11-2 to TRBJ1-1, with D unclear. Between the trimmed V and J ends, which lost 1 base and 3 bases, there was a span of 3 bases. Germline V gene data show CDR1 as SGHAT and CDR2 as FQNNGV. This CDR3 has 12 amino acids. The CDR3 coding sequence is TGTGCCAGCAGCTTAGGTGACACTGAAGCTTTCTTT. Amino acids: CASSLGDTEAFF.

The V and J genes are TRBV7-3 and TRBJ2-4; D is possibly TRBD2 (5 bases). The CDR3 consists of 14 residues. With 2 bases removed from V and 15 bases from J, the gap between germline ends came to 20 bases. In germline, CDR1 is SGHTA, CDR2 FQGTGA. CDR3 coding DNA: TGTGCCAGCAGCTTATTTCCACCAACCGGGGAGCTGTACTTC. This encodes CASSLFPPTGELYF.

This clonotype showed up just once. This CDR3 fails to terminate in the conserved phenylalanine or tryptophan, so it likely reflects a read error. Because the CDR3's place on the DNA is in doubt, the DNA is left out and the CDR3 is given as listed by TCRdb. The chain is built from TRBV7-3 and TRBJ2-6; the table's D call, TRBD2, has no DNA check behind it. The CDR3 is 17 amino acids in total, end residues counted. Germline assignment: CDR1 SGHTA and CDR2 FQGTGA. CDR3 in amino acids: CASSSGTSLSDTQYFGA.

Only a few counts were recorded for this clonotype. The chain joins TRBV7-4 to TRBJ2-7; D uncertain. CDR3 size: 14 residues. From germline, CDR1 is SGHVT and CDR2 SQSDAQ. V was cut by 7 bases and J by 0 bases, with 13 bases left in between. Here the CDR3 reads CASKKREDSYEQYF. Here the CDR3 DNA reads TGTGCCAGCAAGAAAAGGGAAGACTCCTACGAGCAGTACTTC. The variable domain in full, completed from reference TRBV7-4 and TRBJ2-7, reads GAGVSQSPRYKVAKRGRDVALRCDSISGHVTLYWYRQTLGQGSEVLTYSQSDAQRDKSGRPSGRFSAERPERSVSTLKIQRTEQGDSAVYLCASKKREDSYEQYFGPGTRLTVT.